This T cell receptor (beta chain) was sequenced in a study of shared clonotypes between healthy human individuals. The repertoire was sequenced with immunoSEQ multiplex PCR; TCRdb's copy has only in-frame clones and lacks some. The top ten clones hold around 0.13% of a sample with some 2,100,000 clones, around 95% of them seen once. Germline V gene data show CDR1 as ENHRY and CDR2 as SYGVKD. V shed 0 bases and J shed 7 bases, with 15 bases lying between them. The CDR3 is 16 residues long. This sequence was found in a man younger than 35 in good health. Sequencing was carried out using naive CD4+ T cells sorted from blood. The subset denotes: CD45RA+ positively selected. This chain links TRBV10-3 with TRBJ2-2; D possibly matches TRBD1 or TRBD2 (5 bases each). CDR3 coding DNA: TGTGCCATCAGTGAGTCTGAAGGGACCCAAGGCGGGGAGCTGTTTTTT. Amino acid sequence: CAISESEGTQGGELFF.